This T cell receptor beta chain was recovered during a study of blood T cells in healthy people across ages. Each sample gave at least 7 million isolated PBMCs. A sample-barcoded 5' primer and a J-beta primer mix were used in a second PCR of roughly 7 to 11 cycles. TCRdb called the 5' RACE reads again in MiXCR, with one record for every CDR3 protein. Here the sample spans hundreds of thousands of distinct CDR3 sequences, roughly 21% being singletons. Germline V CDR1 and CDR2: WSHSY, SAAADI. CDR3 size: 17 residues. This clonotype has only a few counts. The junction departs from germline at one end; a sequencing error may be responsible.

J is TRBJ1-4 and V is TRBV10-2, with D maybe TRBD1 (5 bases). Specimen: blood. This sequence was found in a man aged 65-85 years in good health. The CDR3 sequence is CASSERLRPGSGEKLVF. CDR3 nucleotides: TGCGCCAGCAGTGAGAGGTTGAGGCCAGGGTCCGGGGAAAAACTGGTTTTT.